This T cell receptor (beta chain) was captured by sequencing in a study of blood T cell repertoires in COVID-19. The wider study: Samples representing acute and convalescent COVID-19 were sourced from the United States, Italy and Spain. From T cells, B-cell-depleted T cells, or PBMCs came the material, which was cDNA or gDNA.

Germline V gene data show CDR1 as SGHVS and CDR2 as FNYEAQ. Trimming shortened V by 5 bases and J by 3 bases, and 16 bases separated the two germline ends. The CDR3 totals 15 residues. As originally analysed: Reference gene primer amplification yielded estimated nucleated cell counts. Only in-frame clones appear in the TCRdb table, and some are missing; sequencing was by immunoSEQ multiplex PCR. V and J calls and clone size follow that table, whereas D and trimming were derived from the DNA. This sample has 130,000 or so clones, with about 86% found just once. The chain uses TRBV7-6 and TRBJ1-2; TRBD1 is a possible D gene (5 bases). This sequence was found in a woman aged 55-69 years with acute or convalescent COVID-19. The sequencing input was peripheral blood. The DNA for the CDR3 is TGTGCCAGCAGCCCATCCCAGGAAGGGGACTATGGCTACACCTTC. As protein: CASSPSQEGDYGYTF.